The next 7 T cell receptor beta chains were all read from a single sample in a study of blood T cell repertoires in COVID-19. The assay was immunoSEQ multiplex PCR, and TCRdb's table has in-frame clones only and misses some. This sample carries hundreds of thousands of clones, 86% of them seen once, and the ten largest clones take under 2%. Material for sequencing was peripheral blood. Every receptor here comes from an older woman who had recovered from COVID-19.

This sequence joins TRBV5-1 and TRBJ1-2; the match to TRBD1 covers 7 bases. J lost 2 bases, V lost 4 bases, and 5 bases had no gene match. The germline gives CDR1 SGHRS, CDR2 YFSETQ. This CDR3 region has 14 residues. The CDR3 loop reads CASSPQGTNYGYTF. The CDR3 DNA sequence: TGCGCCAGCAGCCCACAGGGGACCAACTATGGCTACACCTTC.

This sequence joins TRBV5-1 and TRBJ2-3, with 7 positions matching TRBD1. Germline V gene lookup returns CDR1 SGHRS and CDR2 YFSETQ. V was pared by 3 bases and J by 1 base, with 8 bases of the junction left unmatched. The CDR3 extends over 16 amino acids. The CDR3: CASSWRGGLGTDTQYF. The DNA for the CDR3 is TGCGCCAGCAGCTGGAGAGGGGGCCTTGGCACAGATACGCAGTATTTT.

This sequence joins TRBV19 and TRBJ2-5, with TRBD1 identical over 8 bases. CDR1 and CDR2 (germline): LNHDA, SQIVND (reference sequence). The length of the CDR3 is 17 residues. V dropped 3 bases and J dropped 5; count of bases not matched to a gene: 14. CDR3 DNA: TGTGCCAGTAGTATCAGTCGGTATCAGGGGGCTACGGAGACCCAGTACTTC. Translation gives CASSISRYQGATETQYF.

This clone turned up a few times. The gene calls are TRBV14 and TRBJ2-2, with 7 positions matching TRBD2. This CDR3 contains 14 residues. V lost 3 bases and J lost 4; bases outside the gene matches: 2. The V gene's germline CDR1 is SGHDN and CDR2 FVKESK. The CDR3: CASSHRGGTGELFF. In DNA form, the CDR3 reads TGTGCCAGCAGCCATCGCGGGGGCACCGGGGAGCTGTTTTTT.

The chain combines TRBV7-9 with TRBJ1-2; D unresolved. Germline V gives CDR1 SEHNR, CDR2 FQNEAQ (reference sequence). This CDR3 has 14 residues. V dropped 7 bases and J dropped 9 bases, with 21 bases sitting between them. CDR3 amino acids: CASTPEGGEMRYTF. DNA for the CDR3: TGTGCCAGCACCCCGGAGGGTGGGGAAATGCGCTACACCTTC.

This chain uses TRBV4-1 with TRBJ2-6; 8 bases match TRBD1. CDR3 size: 15 residues. Germline V gives CDR1 MGHRA, CDR2 YSYEKL. The V and J ends lost 4 bases and 7 bases, in that order; junction bases with no gene match: 6. This CDR3 is CASSPTDRAANVLTF. Written as DNA, the CDR3 is TGCGCCAGCAGCCCGACGGACAGGGCAGCCAACGTCCTGACTTTC.

The V gene is TRBV4-3, the J gene TRBJ1-1, with D maybe TRBD1 (6 bases). This CDR3 is 12 amino acids long. The V end was cut by 3 bases, the J end by 6 bases, with 8 bases between. Germline V lookup: CDR1 LGHNA, CDR2 YSLEER. CDR3 sequence reads: CASSHRGSEAFF. CDR3 DNA sequence: TGCGCCAGCAGCCACAGGGGATCTGAAGCTTTCTTT.